The sequence of this TCR beta chain was determined in a study of T cells after yellow fever vaccination. This clonotype was observed a few times. CDR1 and CDR2 (germline): MNHEY, SMNVEV (reference sequence). The CDR3 length is 14 residues. Trimming took 3 bases from V and 0 from J, leaving 3 bases between them. TCR cDNA, made by 5'RACE template switching, carried an added universal primer site and UMIs. TCRdb fed the 5' RACE reads into MiXCR, producing one record per CDR3 protein. Of under 200,000 distinct CDR3 sequences in the sample, approximately 11% are singletons; the top ten hold just over 35%. This sequence was found in a man between 18 and 35 years old who received the YFV17D yellow fever vaccine. The chain employs TRBV27 and TRBJ2-6; D remains unclear. The sample consisted of CD8+ T cells sorted from PBMCs, taken 15 days after the yellow fever booster vaccination. The CDR3 DNA reads TGTGCCAGCAGTTTCTACTCTGGGGCCAACGTCCTGACTTTC. It encodes CASSFYSGANVLTF.